These 26 T cell receptor beta chains were all obtained from the same sample, sequenced in a study of shared clonotypes between healthy human individuals. The protocol was immunoSEQ multiplex PCR, while the TCRdb copy is restricted to in-frame clones and leaves out a portion. The data contain 550,000 to 700,000 clones, around 73% of them seen just once; the ten biggest clones take up around 1.8%. What was sequenced was memory CD4+ T cells sorted from blood. Subset noted: CD45RA-negative fraction. The receptors were gathered from a young woman in good health.

This chain uses TRBV10-2 with TRBJ1-5; 7 nucleotides align to TRBD1. V was clipped by 5 bases and J by 3 bases; unmatched bases: 22. The CDR3 runs 20 residues. From germline, CDR1 is WSHSY and CDR2 SAAADI. CDR3 DNA sequence: TGCGCCAGCAGTACTGTAGGGACAGCGAAAACTGCCCGCCTCAATCAGCCCCAGCATTTT. Translating it yields CASSTVGTAKTARLNQPQHF.

The chain is built from TRBV2 and TRBJ2-2; 8 nucleotides align to TRBD1. This CDR3 is 17 amino acids long. V lost 5 bases to trimming and J lost 2 bases; unmatched junction nucleotides: 10. From germline, CDR1 is SNHLY and CDR2 FYNNEI. CDR3 DNA: TGTGCCAGCAGTACACCAAGTGGGACAGGCAACACCGGGGAGCTGTTTTTT. Its protein product is CASSTPSGTGNTGELFF.

The chain couples TRBV28 to TRBJ2-7; TRBD2 matches 8 bases. The CDR3 is 14 residues long. Germline CDR1 and CDR2: MDHEN and SYDVKM. V lost 5 bases and J lost 2; bases outside the gene matches: 5. This chain's CDR3 is CASSHTSGTYEQYF. As DNA, the CDR3 is TGTGCCAGCAGTCATACTAGCGGAACCTACGAGCAGTACTTC.

V gene TRBV5-4 combines with J gene TRBJ1-3, with D possibly TRBD1 on 6 matching bases. The CDR3 totals 14 residues. Trimming cost V 4 bases and J 2 bases, with 10 bases left between them. CDR1 is SGHNT and CDR2 is YYREEE in the germline V gene (reference sequence). The CDR3 spells CASSAGDPGNTIYF. The CDR3 DNA sequence: TGTGCCAGCAGCGCAGGGGACCCTGGAAACACCATATATTTT.

This clone was seen at least ten times. The CDR3 protein is CASSSSRGTANIQYF. The CDR3 coding sequence is TGTGCCAGCAGCTCAAGTAGGGGGACAGCAAACATTCAGTACTTC. The chain links TRBV7-8 to TRBJ2-4; the match to TRBD1 covers 7 bases. V shed 4 bases and J 6 bases; nucleotides not matched to a gene: 9. The CDR3 is 15 residues long. Germline V gene sequence: CDR1 SGHVS, CDR2 FQNEAQ.

This clone was recorded only once. The genes are TRBV7-8 and TRBJ1-4; a weak D match, TRBD1 (6 bases). Trimming removed 5 bases at V and 11 bases at J, with 15 bases between. Looked up from germline, CDR1 is SGHVS and CDR2 is FQNEAQ. The CDR3 sequence is 13 residues long. The CDR3 DNA is TGTGCCAGCAGCACCGCGGGGGCGCGGAAACTGTTTTTT. It translates to CASSTAGARKLFF.

This chain links TRBV6-6 with TRBJ2-1; D gene uncertain. V was shortened by 0 bases and J by 5 bases, with 14 bases between the two germline ends. In germline, CDR1 is MNHNY, CDR2 SVGAGI (reference sequence). This CDR3 spans 16 amino acids. In nucleotides, the CDR3 is TGTGCCAGCAGTTACTCGATTCCCCCTTTTAACAATGAGCAGTTCTTC. Its protein product is CASSYSIPPFNNEQFF.

In DNA, the CDR3 is TGTGCCAGCAGTACACAGGGTTGGGCAACTAATGAAAAACTGTTTTTT. Translating gives CASSTQGWATNEKLFF. The V and J genes are TRBV6-6 and TRBJ1-4; D possibly corresponds to TRBD1 (6 bases). This CDR3 region has 16 residues. V was trimmed by 5 bases and J by 0 bases, leaving 13 bases between them. Germline V gives CDR1 MNHNY, CDR2 SVGAGI (reference sequence).

This sequence joins TRBV10-2 and TRBJ2-7; 10 bases agree with TRBD2. This CDR3 has 18 amino acids. V lost 0 bases and J lost 4; bases outside the gene matches: 12. From germline, CDR1 is WSHSY and CDR2 SAAADI. The CDR3 region has the DNA TGCGCCAGCAGTGAGTCACCCGGGCTAGCGGGAGTGAAGTACGAGCAGTACTTC. Translating it yields CASSESPGLAGVKYEQYF.

The chain carries TRBV28 and TRBJ2-5, with 10 bases aligning to TRBD1. This CDR3 is 18 amino acids long. The germline CDR1 and CDR2 sequences are MDHEN and SYDVKM. Trimming cost V 2 bases and J 4 bases; bases outside gene matches: 13. The CDR3 is CASSLGALTGGSGETQYF. The CDR3 DNA follows: TGTGCCAGCAGTTTAGGGGCCTTGACAGGGGGCTCGGGAGAGACCCAGTACTTC.

Remarks on this clone: Other DNA variants within this sample encode the same CDR3. V is TRBV5-1 and J is TRBJ1-1; D gene unclear. V shed 3 bases and J shed 0 bases, with 6 bases lying between them. This CDR3 region has 13 residues. Per germline, CDR1 SGHRS and CDR2 YFSETQ. This CDR3 reads CASSYAMNTEAFF. In DNA form, the CDR3 reads TGCGCCAGCAGCTATGCTATGAACACTGAAGCTTTCTTT.

This chain joins TRBV5-1 and TRBJ2-1, with no clear D. In germline, CDR1 is SGHRS, CDR2 YFSETQ. The length of the CDR3 is 14 residues. V was trimmed by 1 base and J by 4 bases, leaving 9 bases between them. The CDR3 loop is CASSLYTVYNEQFF. The CDR3 DNA is TGCGCCAGCAGCTTGTACACGGTATACAATGAGCAGTTCTTC.

The chain joins TRBV27 to TRBJ2-6, with D possibly being TRBD1 or TRBD2 (5 bases each). The germline V gene encodes CDR1 MNHEY and CDR2 SMNVEV (reference sequence). The germline V and J ends were trimmed by 0 bases and 4 bases, with 10 bases remaining between them. The CDR3 loop spans 16 amino acids. Here the CDR3 reads CASSLSFGAGANVLTF. The CDR3 coding sequence is TGTGCCAGCAGTTTATCGTTCGGGGCCGGGGCCAACGTCCTGACTTTC.

To note about this clone: Only one base separates this from a far larger clonotype, so it likely reflects a read error. The sample carries other DNA sequences with the same CDR3. J is TRBJ2-7 and V is TRBV11-1; 7 nucleotides match TRBD2. The length of the CDR3 is 14 residues. CDR1 is SGHAT and CDR2 is FQDESV in the germline V gene (reference sequence). V was pared by 4 bases and J by 0 bases, with 3 bases of the junction left unmatched. CDR3 in amino acids: CASSYQRDSYEQYF. In DNA form, the CDR3 reads TGTGCCAGCAGCTACCAGCGGGACTCCTACGAGCAGTACTTC.

The V and J genes are TRBV14 and TRBJ1-1; D unresolved. Germline V gene lookup returns CDR1 SGHDN and CDR2 FVKESK. Trimming removed 6 bases at V and 0 bases at J, with 8 bases between. CDR3 length: 13 residues. The CDR3 nucleotides are TGTGCCAGCAGGAAGGCCATGAACACTGAAGCTTTCTTT. It encodes CASRKAMNTEAFF.

Regarding this clone: Distinct nucleotide sequences in the sample also encode this CDR3. The chain links TRBV20-1 to TRBJ2-7; D unresolved. V dropped 4 bases and J dropped 3 bases, with 7 bases sitting between them. The CDR3 contains 11 residues. In germline, CDR1 is DFQATT, CDR2 SNEGSKA (reference sequence). The CDR3 nucleotides are TGCAGTGCTACTCCCAGCTACGAGCAGTACTTC. Translating gives CSATPSYEQYF.

The CDR3 nucleotides read TGTGCCAGCAGCTCAGAAGTTATGAGGCCGTCTTATGGCTACACCTTC. Protein: CASSSEVMRPSYGYTF. This rearrangement joins TRBV7-2 to TRBJ1-2; D unclear. Trimming removed 4 bases from V and 5 bases from J, with 20 bases in between. The CDR3 contains 16 residues. Germline V CDR1 and CDR2: SGHTA, FQGNSA.

This clone was counted many times. The chain couples TRBV5-1 to TRBJ2-2, with 9 bases aligning to TRBD2. There are 18 residues in the CDR3. Germline values: CDR1 SGHRS, CDR2 YFSETQ. Germline trimming cut 0 bases from V and 6 bases from J; bases unmatched to any gene: 12. The DNA for the CDR3 is TGCGCCAGCAGCTTGGCCGCGGGAGGGCCCCTAGGGGCCGGGGAGCTGTTTTTT. This translates into CASSLAAGGPLGAGELFF.

The chain is built from TRBV27 and TRBJ2-7; 8 bases fit TRBD2. Germline CDR1 is MNHEY and CDR2 is SMNVEV (reference sequence). J gave up 0 bases and V 3 bases, and 4 bases lay outside the gene matches. The CDR3 extends over 15 amino acids. In DNA, the CDR3 is TGTGCCAGCAGTTTGATAGCGGGAAGCTCCTACGAGCAGTACTTC. Its translation is CASSLIAGSSYEQYF.

The rearrangement uses TRBV28 and TRBJ1-2; 8 bases are a match to TRBD1. The CDR3 extends over 12 amino acids. V lost 8 bases to trimming and J lost 8 bases; unmatched junction nucleotides: 7. Looked up from germline, CDR1 is MDHEN and CDR2 is SYDVKM. CDR3 bases: TGTGCCAGCTCGGAGACAGGGGAAGGCTACACCTTC. Translated: CASSETGEGYTF.

This chain uses TRBV19 with TRBJ2-7; no clear D gene. Germline CDR1 LNHDA, CDR2 SQIVND (reference sequence). V was clipped by 7 bases and J by 5 bases, with 18 bases between them. The CDR3 is made up of 14 amino acids. In DNA form, the CDR3 reads TGTGCCAGTACGGGCCGCGGAAGGAACCACGAGCAGTACTTC. Translated: CASTGRGRNHEQYF.

This chain links TRBV11-2 with TRBJ2-5, with D perhaps given as TRBD1 or TRBD2 (5 bases each). Germline lookup yields CDR1 SGHAT and CDR2 FQNNGV. The CDR3 is 13 residues long. Deletions cut 5 bases from V and 5 bases from J, with 12 bases between. CDR3 loop: CASSPPWGETQYF. The CDR3 coding sequence is TGTGCCAGCAGCCCCCCCTGGGGGGAGACCCAGTACTTC.

The chain recombines TRBV19 with TRBJ2-1; no firm D call. Trimming cost V 9 bases and J 0 bases, with 18 bases left between them. The V gene's germline CDR1 is LNHDA and CDR2 SQIVND (reference sequence). The CDR3 sequence is 16 residues long. CDR3 nucleotide sequence: TGTGCCAGCGAACGTCGCGCTTCTAGCTCCTACAATGAGCAGTTCTTC. Encoded protein: CASERRASSSYNEQFF.

J is TRBJ2-1 and V is TRBV7-6, with D possibly TRBD2 on 6 matching bases. The CDR3 consists of 13 residues. From germline, CDR1 is SGHVS and CDR2 FNYEAQ. Trimming stripped 5 bases from V and 5 bases from J, with 10 bases between. CDR3 nucleotide sequence: TGTGCCAGCAGCGTTTGGGGGGACAATGAGCAGTTCTTC. Translated, it gives CASSVWGDNEQFF.

This clone has a single count. CDR3 sequence reads: CASKPSGALQETQYF. CDR3 in DNA: TGTGCCAGCAAGCCTAGCGGAGCACTACAAGAGACCCAGTACTTC. The chain couples TRBV2 to TRBJ2-5; 7 bases align to TRBD2. J was trimmed by 2 bases and V by 7 bases; bases with no gene match: 10. The CDR3 covers 15 residues. Germline CDR1 and CDR2: SNHLY and FYNNEI.

This chain's CDR3 is CASSLELDPQANYGYTF. Written as DNA, the CDR3 is TGTGCCAGCAGCTTGGAGCTGGACCCACAAGCTAACTATGGCTACACCTTC. J is TRBJ1-2 and V is TRBV5-6; no reliable D call. This CDR3 spans 17 amino acids. V shed 0 bases and J shed 0 bases, with 15 bases lying between them. Per germline, CDR1 SGHDT and CDR2 YYEEEE.